Listed below are T cell receptor beta chains from one sample, sequenced in a study of CD8 T cells in ankylosing spondylitis. TCRdb fed the 5' RACE reads into MiXCR, producing one record per CDR3 protein. The sample yields more than 300,000 distinct CDR3 sequences, roughly 8% seen once. The sequencing sample was made of blood, either unsorted or a sorted T cell fraction (not recorded which). These receptors were taken from a male donor with ankylosing spondylitis. The CDR3 runs from the conserved cysteine through the conserved F or W. D genes are given only for firm matches. Only some rows state a clone size, as once, few, many or a class for expanded clones.

>.|TRBJ2-3|TRBV3-1|.
TGTGCCAGCAGCGCTACCTCTATCATAATAACGCAGTATTTT
CASSATSIIITQYF
>.|TRBJ2-2|TRBV2|many
TGTGCCAGCAGTGAGGTCACCGGGGAGCTGTTTTTT
CASSEVTGELFF
>.|TRBJ2-7|TRBV27|.
TGTGCCAGCAGTTTTGCACAGGACTACGAGCAGTACTTC
CASSFAQDYEQYF
>TRBD2|TRBJ2-3|TRBV5-1|.
TGCGCCAGCAGCTTCGGACTAGAGGGAACCTTCACAGATACGCAGTATTTT
CASSFGLEGTFTDTQYF
>TRBD2|TRBJ2-2|TRBV29-1|many
TGCAGCGTTGCGAGTGGAGCGGGGGGCTACGTCGGGGAGCTGTTTTTT
CSVASGAGGYVGELFF
>.|TRBJ1-1|TRBV12-3/TRBV12-4|many
TGTGCCAGCAAACGACAGAACACTGAAGCTTTCTTT
CASKRQNTEAFF
>.|TRBJ2-1|TRBV15|many
TGTGCCACCAGCAGAGTCGAGTCTGGGGAGCAGTTCTTC
CATSRVESGEQFF
>.|TRBJ1-2|TRBV2|many
TGTGCCGGCCAACCGGGACAAAGAGGTGGCTACACCTTC
CAGQPGQRGGYTF
>.|TRBJ2-3|TRBV18|.
TGTGCCAGCTCCGCGAATACGCAGTATTTT
CASSANTQYF
>.|TRBJ2-5|TRBV7-9|.
TGTGCCAGCAGCTTAGCGTCCGGGGGAGGAGAGACCCAGTACTTC
CASSLASGGGETQYF
>TRBD1|TRBJ2-7|TRBV6-1|few
TGTGCCACAACAGGGGCTCCCTGGTACGAGCAGTACTTC
CATTGAPWYEQYF
>TRBD2|TRBJ2-1|TRBV25-1|few
TGTGCCAGCAGTGAGGATCGGGCAGGGGACCTCTTGCGGGAGGGGAATGAGCAGTTCTTC
CASSEDRAGDLLREGNEQFF
>TRBD1|TRBJ2-7|TRBV20-1|few
TGCAGTGCTAGAGACCCGACAGGGGGCAACTACGAGCAGTACTTC
CSARDPTGGNYEQYF
>.|TRBJ2-7|TRBV29-1|many
TGCAGCGTTGAAGGACTAGTCGGGGAGCAGTACTTC
CSVEGLVGEQYF
>.|TRBJ2-7|TRBV10-3|few
TGTGCCATCAGTGAGATCTACGAGCAGTACTTC
CAISEIYEQYF
>.|TRBJ1-4|TRBV12-3/TRBV12-4|few
TGTGCCAGCAGGATGGAAGGGGGTTTGGGTGAAAAACTGTTTTTT
CASRMEGGLGEKLFF
>TRBD2|TRBJ2-1|TRBV4-2|many
TGTGCCAGCAGCCAAGATCGAGCGGGATCCTACAATGAGCAGTTCTTC
CASSQDRAGSYNEQFF
>.|TRBJ2-2|TRBV12-3/TRBV12-4|few
TGTGCCAGCAGTAACAGACTACCGAACACCGGGGAGCTGTTTTTT
CASSNRLPNTGELFF
>TRBD1|TRBJ2-3|TRBV30|many
TGTGCCTTCCGGGACAGGGGTGCAGATACGCAGTATTTT
CAFRDRGADTQYF
>TRBD2|TRBJ2-1|TRBV20-1|few
TGCAGTGCCCAGGGACTAGCGGCTTACAATGAGCAGTTCTTC
CSAQGLAAYNEQFF
>.|TRBJ2-7|TRBV15|many
TGTGCCACCAGCAGAGACCAGTTTCGCTACGAGCAGTACTTC
CATSRDQFRYEQYF
>.|TRBJ1-1|TRBV25-1|few
TGTGCCAGCAGTGAACCCGGCCTGAACACTGAAGCTTTCTTT
CASSEPGLNTEAFF
>.|TRBJ2-3|TRBV29-1|.
TGCAGCGTTGAAGATCGAGGCCCGGCTACGCAGTATTTT
CSVEDRGPATQYF
>.|TRBJ1-1|TRBV29-1|.
TGCAGCGTTGCAGGGTTGAACACTGAAGCTTTCTTT
CSVAGLNTEAFF
>.|TRBJ2-4|TRBV29-1|few
TGCAGCGTTCGGAACGGAGCCAAAAACATTCAGTACTTC
CSVRNGAKNIQYF
>TRBD2|TRBJ2-1|TRBV20-1|.
TGCAGTGCTGGTAGCGGGAGAATTGAGCAGTTCTTC
CSAGSGRIEQFF
>.|TRBJ2-1|TRBV20-1|.
TGCAGTGCCGCTCGAGGGGCGGACTCCTACAATGAGCAGTTCTTC
CSAARGADSYNEQFF
>TRBD2|TRBJ2-2|TRBV7-8|.
TGTGCCAGCAGCCCCTGGACTAGCGGTAACACCGGGGAGCTGTTTTTT
CASSPWTSGNTGELFF
>TRBD1|TRBJ2-6|TRBV25-1|.
TGTGCCAGCAGTGCGTCGGGACAGGGCTCTGGGGCCAACGTCCTGACTTTC
CASSASGQGSGANVLTF
>.|TRBJ1-1|TRBV20-1|many
TGCAGTGCTAGAGATGGGGGATTGAGCACTGAAGCTTTCTTT
CSARDGGLSTEAFF
>.|TRBJ2-1|TRBV6-2/TRBV6-3|.
TGTGCCAGCAGTCACGACAATGAGCAGTTCTTC
CASSHDNEQFF
>.|TRBJ2-3|TRBV19|few
TGTGCCAGTAGTGCAGGGGATACTAGCACAGATACGCAGTATTTT
CASSAGDTSTDTQYF
>.|TRBJ2-2|TRBV4-3|few
TGCGCCAGCAGCCAAAAGACGTTTGGCGGGAACACCGGGGAGCTGTTTTTT
CASSQKTFGGNTGELFF
>.|TRBJ2-3|TRBV27|.
TGTGCCAGCAGTCACGTGCAACGGCCAGATACGCAGTATTTT
CASSHVQRPDTQYF
>.|TRBJ2-7|TRBV3-1|.
TGTGCCAGCAGCCCTAATGGGGATTCCTACGAGCAGTACTTC
CASSPNGDSYEQYF
>TRBD2|TRBJ2-2|TRBV29-1|.
TGCAGCTCCTCTTTGGGTGGGGGGGGCACCGGGGAGCTGTTTTTT
CSSSLGGGGTGELFF
>TRBD2|TRBJ2-4|TRBV27|few
TGTGCCAGCAGCTATGGACTAGGGGCCAAAAACATTCAGTACTTC
CASSYGLGAKNIQYF
>.|TRBJ1-1|TRBV29-1|many
TGCAGCACCAGCCCCCTGGACACTGAAGCTTTCTTT
CSTSPLDTEAFF
>TRBD1|TRBJ1-1|TRBV4-2|many
TGTGCCAGCCATACGGGACAGGGAACTGAAGCTTTCTTT
CASHTGQGTEAFF
>TRBD1|TRBJ2-7|TRBV7-9|few
TGTGCCAGCAGCTTAAGCGGGGACAGGGCAAGTGACGAGCAGTACTTC
CASSLSGDRASDEQYF
>TRBD1|TRBJ2-2|TRBV29-1|many
TGCAGCGCTGGGACCAGGGGGTTGGACACCGGGGAGCTGTTTTTT
CSAGTRGLDTGELFF
>TRBD1|TRBJ2-3|TRBV5-1|.
TGCGCCAGCAGGTGGACCGGGACAGCAGGAGATACGCAGTATTTT
CASRWTGTAGDTQYF
>.|TRBJ2-2|TRBV7-9|.
TGTGCCAGCAGACGAATTTTCCCGGGGCCCCGGGGCCGGGAGCTGTTTTTT
CASRRIFPGPRGRELFF
>.|TRBJ2-2|TRBV5-1|many
TGCGCCAGCAGCTTGGAAGTAACTAGCGGGGAGCTGTTTTTT
CASSLEVTSGELFF
>.|TRBJ1-3|TRBV3-1|few
TGTGCCAGCAGCCAAGAGACGGACGTCCGAGGCACCATATATTTT
CASSQETDVRGTIYF
>.|TRBJ2-4|TRBV27|many
TGTGCCAGCAGTTTAGGGGCCCTAGGGGGCATTCAGTACTTC
CASSLGALGGIQYF